Below, 4 T cell receptor beta chains from the same sample are listed, as sequenced in a study of blood T cell repertoires in COVID-19 (dated by TCRdb to the early 2020s). The library was generated by the immunoSEQ multiplex PCR assay. Entries here come from immuneACCESS through TCRdb and include only in-frame sequences with V and J called. Some clones fail to appear in such tables; in the studies checked, an unresolved V gene covers under half of the shortfall, and the cause of the remainder is unknown. For this sample the table gives roughly 130,000 clones, of which about 80% were detected only once. Clones ranked in the top ten supply around 17% of the sample. Sequences were obtained from peripheral blood. Receptors were obtained from a woman in her forties or fifties with acute or convalescent COVID-19.

CDR3 residues: CASSLKAGAGEQYF. As DNA, the CDR3 is TGTGCCAGCAGCTTAAAAGCGGGGGCGGGGGAGCAGTACTTC. The chain uses TRBV7-2 and TRBJ2-7; TRBD2 matches at 8 bases. The CDR3 runs 14 residues. V lost 2 bases, J lost 7 bases, and 7 bases stayed unmatched. The germline gives CDR1 SGHTA, CDR2 FQGNSA.

Here the CDR3 DNA reads TGTGCCAGTAGCAGAAGGGGTGCTGGCTACACCTTC. It yields the protein CASSRRGAGYTF. This rearrangement joins TRBV19 to TRBJ1-2; perhaps TRBD1 as D (5 bases). The CDR3 consists of 12 residues. The V end was cut by 6 bases, the J end by 7 bases, with 12 bases between. The germline gives CDR1 LNHDA, CDR2 SQIVND (reference sequence).

The chain combines TRBV5-1 with TRBJ1-1; 8 bases line up with TRBD1. The length of the CDR3 is 14 residues. V lost 0 bases to trimming and J lost 4 bases; unmatched junction nucleotides: 2. Germline values: CDR1 SGHRS, CDR2 YFSETQ. In DNA, the CDR3 is TGCGCCAGCAGCTTGGATACAGGGGGCACTGAAGCTTTCTTT. Translating gives CASSLDTGGTEAFF. The full variable domain, with the rest looked up from reference TRBV5-1 and TRBJ1-1, is KAGVTQTPRYLIKTRGQQVTLSCSPISGHRSVSWYQQTPGQGLQFLFEYFSETQRNKGNFPGRFSGRQFSNSRSEMNVSTLELGDSALYLCASSLDTGGTEAFFGQGTRLTVV.

The rearrangement uses TRBV12-3 or TRBV12-4 and TRBJ1-2; 8 nucleotides agree with TRBD1. CDR3 length: 13 residues. V lost 6 bases, J lost 5 bases, and 5 bases stayed unmatched. CDR3 sequence: CASRAGTGYGYTF. CDR3 sequence (DNA): TGTGCCAGCAGAGCCGGGACAGGATATGGCTACACCTTC.